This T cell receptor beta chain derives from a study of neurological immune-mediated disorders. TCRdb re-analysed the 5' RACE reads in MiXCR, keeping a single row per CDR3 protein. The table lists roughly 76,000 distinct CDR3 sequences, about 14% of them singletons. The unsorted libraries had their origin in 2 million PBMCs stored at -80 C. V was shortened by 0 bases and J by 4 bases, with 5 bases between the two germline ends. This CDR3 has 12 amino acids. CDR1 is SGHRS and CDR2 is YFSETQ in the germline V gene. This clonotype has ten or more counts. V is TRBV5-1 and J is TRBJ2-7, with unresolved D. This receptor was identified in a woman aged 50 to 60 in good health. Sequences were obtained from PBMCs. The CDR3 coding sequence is TGCGCCAGCAGCTTGGTTGAATACGAGCAGTACTTC. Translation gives CASSLVEYEQYF. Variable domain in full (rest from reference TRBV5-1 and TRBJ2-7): KAGVTQTPRYLIKTRGQQVTLSCSPISGHRSVSWYQQTPGQGLQFLFEYFSETQRNKGNFPGRFSGRQFSNSRSEMNVSTLELGDSALYLCASSLVEYEQYFGPGTRLTVT.